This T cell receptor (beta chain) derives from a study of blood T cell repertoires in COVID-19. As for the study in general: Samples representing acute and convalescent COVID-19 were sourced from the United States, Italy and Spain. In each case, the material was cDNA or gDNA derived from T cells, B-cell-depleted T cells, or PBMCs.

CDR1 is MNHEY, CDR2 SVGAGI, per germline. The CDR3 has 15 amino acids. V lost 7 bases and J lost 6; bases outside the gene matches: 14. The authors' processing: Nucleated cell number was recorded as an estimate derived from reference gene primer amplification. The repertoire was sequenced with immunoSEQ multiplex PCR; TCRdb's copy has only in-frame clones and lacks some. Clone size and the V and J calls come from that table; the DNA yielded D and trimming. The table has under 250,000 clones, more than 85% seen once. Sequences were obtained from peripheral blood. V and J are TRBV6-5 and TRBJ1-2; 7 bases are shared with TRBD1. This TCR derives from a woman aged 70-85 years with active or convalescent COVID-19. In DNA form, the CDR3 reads TGTGCCAGCACGGTGCAAGAGGGGGCAAGGGATGGCTACACCTTC. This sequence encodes CASTVQEGARDGYTF.